This T cell receptor beta chain was identified during a study of identical twins. The authors used template switching to add a universal primer site and gave cDNA unique molecular identifiers. A single record per CDR3 protein comes from TCRdb applying MiXCR to the 5' RACE reads. This sample carries nearly 250,000 distinct CDR3 sequences, around 6.6% of them seen once, and the ten largest clones take roughly 3.6%. Only a few counts were recorded for this clonotype. Its antigen is undetermined. General observations from the study: There is a chance that invariant MAIT and iNKT cells partially muddied zero-insertion analyses. The study found that models underestimated out-of-frame TCR alpha sharing in monozygotic twins.

Trimming at V came to 5 bases and at J to 3 bases, leaving 6 bases not matched to a gene. The CDR3 is 15 amino acids. Donors uniformly comprised healthy Caucasians. The same data also went into a second study, on yellow fever vaccine responses in identical twins.

This receptor was obtained from a woman aged 18-29 years in good health. This chain connects TRBV12-3 or TRBV12-4 to TRBJ2-5; 10 nucleotides agree with TRBD1. Material: memory (CD45RO+) T cells sorted from blood. CDR3: CASSTPDRGKETQYF. CDR3 nucleotides: TGTGCCAGCAGTACCCCGGACAGGGGGAAAGAGACCCAGTACTTC.